This T cell receptor beta chain was observed in a study of shared clonotypes between healthy human individuals. In the study overall: Donors had three CD4 naive, three CD4 memory, two CD8 naive and one CD8 memory plate apiece. Study-level results: It was expected that sequencing depth would affect clonotype sharing among donors.

All the donors were Caucasian adults who lived in Nashville, Tennessee. A remark on this clone: As yet, its antigen is unknown.

TCRdb's table, derived via immunoSEQ multiplex PCR, lists solely in-frame clones and lacks some. Of millions of clones in the sample, 90% to 95% were seen once. The length of the CDR3 is 14 residues. V lost 2 bases to trimming and J lost 3 bases; unmatched junction nucleotides: 1. Germline CDR1 reads SGHRS; CDR2 reads YFSETQ. Material: naive CD4+ T cells sorted from blood. Stated subset: CD45RA+ positively selected. The chain is built from TRBV5-1 and TRBJ1-3, with TRBD1 identical over 8 bases. This TCR was recovered from a man between 18 and 35 years old in good health. Here the CDR3 DNA reads TGCGCCAGCAGCTTTGACAGGGGTGGAAACACCATATATTTT. The encoded protein is CASSFDRGGNTIYF.